The present entry profiles one TCR beta chain with its context. Its antigen is currently not known. No qualities accompany the bases; no much larger clone lies one base away. V is cut back by 2 bases and J by 4 bases, with 3 bases in the junction unmatched. The germline V gene (reference sequence) provides CDR1 LGHDT and CDR2 YNNKEL. Including the terminal cysteine and phenylalanine, the CDR3 comprises 15 residues. Here the CDR3 DNA is all that survives: 45 bases in frame from base 1. This sample stems from a study of blood T cell repertoires in COVID-19 (TCRdb year 2020). Study-level background: Samples from collaborators originated in the United States, Italy and Spain and spanned both the acute and convalescent phases of COVID-19. The prospective study material was composed of cDNA or gDNA derived from T cells, B-cell-depleted T cells, or PBMCs. Nearly every sample came with metadata listing a de-identified subject ID, COVID-19 status, age in years and sex. Deeply sampled blood TCRbeta repertoires from subjects exposed to, actively infected with, or recovered from COVID-19 were included in the dataset. Where available, HLA class I and class II types were obtained from metadata supplied by the sample provider rather than from assay-based typing. The repertoires were made available in a free public database intended to serve as a resource for research on the immune response to SARS-CoV-2. Samples came from the ongoing ImmuneRACE study (first 160 participants) plus 1,254 subjects from 6 global collaborators.

Each collaborating institution followed its own protocols to collect whole blood in K2EDTA tubes. For TCRbeta analysis, collaborators shipped samples in one of three forms: frozen whole blood, isolated PBMCs, or DNA extracted from either of those sample types. General study outcomes and caveats: How much clinical and demographic metadata was included differed by source and by participant, and the metadata was provided uncurated.

TCRbeta CDR3 regions were amplified from genomic DNA by means of the immunoSEQ Assay, a bias-controlled multiplex PCR. For the original study's pipeline: The number of nucleated cells in each sample was estimated by amplification of reference gene primers within the assay. To quantify the absolute abundance of each unique TCRbeta CDR3 rearrangement, sequence reads were collapsed and filtered. For each sample, productive Simpson clonality was calculated by taking the square root of Simpson's diversity index across productive rearrangements. TCRdb retrieved this table from immuneACCESS and kept in-frame rearrangements only. Not all clones are present; in checked studies, unresolved V genes account for under half, and no reason is known for the remainder. The V and J calls and clone size were taken over from that table, and D and trimming were inferred from the DNA. The sample table holds around 97,000 clones, of which approximately 82% were seen once. In total, the top ten clones hold about 10% of the sample.

Sequenced input: peripheral blood. The chain uses TRBV3-1 (or the pseudogene TRBV3-2) and TRBJ1-1; 11 middle bases align to TRBD1. The source is an older man with acute or convalescent COVID-19. The DNA reads as follows: TGTGCCAGCAGCCAAACCGGGACAGGGGGCACTGAAGCTTTCTTT. This translates into CASSQTGTGGTEAFF.